The sequence of this TCR beta chain was determined in a study of regulatory T cells in long-lasting Graves disease. A note on this clonotype: This may come from a read error, since a much larger clone is one base off.

Time point specified: newly diagnosed GD, antithyroid drugs for less than 3 months. TCR sequences were obtained from RNA taken from PBMCs. Investigators prepared the TCR beta libraries by applying iRepertoire HTBI primers and Arm-PCR of CDR3 regions. TCRdb re-called the multiplex PCR reads through MiXCR, storing one row per CDR3 protein. The table lists roughly 400,000 distinct CDR3 sequences, approximately 16% of them singletons, with about 25% in the top ten. In addition, the sample was reused for a study of T cells in Graves' hyperthyroidism and ophthalmopathy.

The sample consisted of peripheral blood mononuclear cells (PBMCs), taken at new diagnosis, from a patient treated with antithyroid drugs. The TCR originated in a woman aged 18-35 years with Graves disease.

CDR3 coding DNA: TGTGCCAGCAGTTTATCCCGACTCAGCCGGGGGAATGAGCAGTACTTC. Its translation is CASSLSRLSRGNEQYF. The genes are TRBV28 and TRBJ2-7; D perhaps matches TRBD2 (6 bases). CDR3 size: 16 residues. The germline V gene has CDR1 MDHEN and CDR2 SYDVKM. V was clipped by 1 base and J by 7 bases, with 20 bases between them.